This TCR beta chain derives from a study of shared clonotypes between healthy human individuals. Naive CD8 cells, CD45RO-negative and positively selected for CCR7, excluded terminally differentiated effector memory CD45RA+ cells. Source study methods: ImmunoSEQ sequences covered only the junction and lacked quality scores; filtering therefore differed. TCRdb keeps only in-frame clones here, not all; method: immunoSEQ multiplex PCR. The V and J calls and clone size were taken over from that table, and D and trimming were inferred from the DNA. Counted here are around 1.9 million clones, approximately 94% occurring once; the ten biggest clones make up under 2%. This clone was observed a single time. Its target is unknown. Broader study findings: Depth was large, yet rarefaction showed that sorted-subset sequencing was incomplete. Compared with clonotypes that all four donors shared, non-shared clonotypes had lower generation probabilities.

Trimming took 6 bases from V and 5 from J, leaving 14 bases between them. This CDR3 spans 13 amino acids. Germline V gene sequence: CDR1 MNHEY, CDR2 SVGAGI. This rearrangement joins TRBV6-5 to TRBJ2-7; a weak D match, TRBD2 (7 bases). The receptor was isolated from a man between 18 and 29 years old in good health. Some clones in this sample may be carry-over from other donors' samples. The sample was naive CD8+ T cells from PBMCs. The CDR3 sequence is CASSSGGGDEQYF. Here the CDR3 DNA reads TGTGCCAGCAGCTCGGGGGGCGGGGACGAGCAGTACTTC.